The rows below give T cell receptor beta chains drawn from one sample of a study of T cell changes during pregnancy in multiple sclerosis. Using immunoSEQ multiplex PCR, the repertoire was profiled, and TCRdb retains in-frame clones only, with some absent. The sample has roughly 40,000 clones; more than 90% are singletons. The input for sequencing was peripheral blood, taken before pregnancy. The receptors derive from a female donor with multiple sclerosis, enrolled in a pregnancy study. Both conserved end residues are part of each CDR3. A D gene is named only where the DNA matches it firmly. Clone sizes are given selectively: once, few, many, or a class where the clone is expanded.

v_call: TRBV7-9
j_call: TRBJ2-7
d_call: -
clone_size: -
cdr3_aa: CASRPSKYYEQYF
cdr3_nt: TGTGCCAGCAGACCTAGCAAGTATTACGAGCAGTACTTC

v_call: TRBV4-1
j_call: TRBJ1-4
d_call: -
clone_size: -
cdr3_aa: CASSQEVGGDEKLFF
cdr3_nt: TGCGCCAGCAGCCAAGAGGTAGGCGGTGACGAAAAACTGTTTTTT

v_call: TRBV5-1
j_call: TRBJ2-5
d_call: TRBD1
clone_size: -
cdr3_aa: CASSSGQGGTKETQYF
cdr3_nt: TGCGCCAGCAGCTCCGGACAGGGTGGCACCAAAGAGACCCAGTACTTC

v_call: TRBV28
j_call: TRBJ2-7
d_call: TRBD1
clone_size: -
cdr3_aa: CASRGGDRGVHEQYF
cdr3_nt: TGTGCCAGCAGGGGGGGAGACAGGGGAGTCCACGAGCAGTACTTC

v_call: TRBV27
j_call: TRBJ2-5
d_call: TRBD2
clone_size: -
cdr3_aa: CASSLSLAGGQETQYF
cdr3_nt: TGTGCCAGCAGCCTCTCTCTAGCGGGAGGGCAAGAGACCCAGTACTTC

v_call: TRBV6-1
j_call: TRBJ2-5
d_call: TRBD2
clone_size: -
cdr3_aa: CASTRLAGEGETQYF
cdr3_nt: TGTGCCAGCACGAGACTAGCGGGAGAGGGAGAGACCCAGTACTTC

v_call: TRBV25-1
j_call: TRBJ2-1
d_call: TRBD1
clone_size: -
cdr3_aa: CASSDDQGASYNEQFF
cdr3_nt: TGTGCCAGCAGTGATGACCAGGGGGCGAGCTACAATGAGCAGTTCTTC

v_call: TRBV5-1
j_call: TRBJ1-1
d_call: -
clone_size: -
cdr3_aa: CASSLAPGEGSNTEAFF
cdr3_nt: TGCGCCAGCAGCTTGGCTCCTGGGGAGGGGTCAAACACTGAAGCTTTCTTT

v_call: TRBV6-5
j_call: TRBJ1-2
d_call: -
clone_size: -
cdr3_aa: CATLTGASHGYTF
cdr3_nt: TGTGCCACTCTCACTGGGGCCTCTCATGGCTACACCTTC

v_call: TRBV5-4
j_call: TRBJ2-3
d_call: TRBD1
clone_size: -
cdr3_aa: CASRTGGADTQYF
cdr3_nt: TGTGCCAGCAGGACAGGGGGCGCAGATACGCAGTATTTT

v_call: TRBV6-1
j_call: TRBJ2-7
d_call: TRBD2
clone_size: once
cdr3_aa: CASSSLAGPYEQYF
cdr3_nt: TGTGCCAGCAGTTCCCTAGCGGGCCCCTACGAGCAGTACTTC

v_call: TRBV6-5
j_call: TRBJ2-3
d_call: -
clone_size: -
cdr3_aa: CASSYSARRGSDTQYF
cdr3_nt: TGTGCCAGCAGTTACTCGGCTAGGAGGGGCTCAGATACGCAGTATTTT

v_call: TRBV27
j_call: TRBJ2-7
d_call: -
clone_size: -
cdr3_aa: CASSLLGGPSYQQYF
cdr3_nt: TGTGCCAGCAGTTTGCTTGGCGGGCCCTCTTATCAGCAGTACTTC

v_call: TRBV6-5
j_call: TRBJ2-7
d_call: TRBD1
clone_size: -
cdr3_aa: CASRTRGQGAREQYF
cdr3_nt: TGTGCCAGCAGAACCCGAGGACAGGGGGCGCGCGAGCAGTACTTC

v_call: TRBV10-3
j_call: TRBJ2-5
d_call: TRBD1
clone_size: -
cdr3_aa: CAISREDRGGETQYF
cdr3_nt: TGTGCCATCAGTCGCGAGGACAGGGGGGGAGAGACCCAGTACTTC